Listed below are T cell receptor beta chains from one sample, sequenced in a study of blood T cell repertoires in COVID-19. Some clones are missing from TCRdb's copy, which holds only in-frame ones; the method was immunoSEQ multiplex PCR. This sample has around 100,000 clones; approximately 90% occur once, and the top ten carry approximately 17%. Sequenced: peripheral blood. The source is a woman of 80 years or more in a cohort sampled during active COVID-19. CDR3s include the opening cysteine and the closing phenylalanine or tryptophan. The order of the fields is V gene, J gene, D gene, clone size, CDR3 length, CDR3 protein, CDR3 DNA. D genes are given only for firm matches. The listing skips clone size in some rows; elsewhere it reads once, few, many or a size class.

>TRBV3-1/TRBV3-2|TRBJ2-7|-|-|14
CASSWAGSTYEQYF
TGTGCCAGCAGCTGGGCCGGGAGCACCTACGAGCAGTACTTC
>TRBV7-9|TRBJ2-2|TRBD2|-|16
CASTFGLAGDTGELFF
TGTGCCAGCACCTTCGGACTAGCGGGAGACACCGGGGAGCTGTTTTTT
>TRBV15|TRBJ2-3|TRBD2|-|16
CATSRVLAGHTDTQYF
TGTGCCACCAGCAGAGTTCTAGCGGGCCACACAGATACGCAGTATTTT
>TRBV2|TRBJ1-3|-|-|15
CASSEGRASGNTIYF
TGTGCCAGCAGTGAAGGGAGGGCTTCTGGAAACACCATATATTTT
>TRBV3-1/TRBV3-2|TRBJ1-5|TRBD1|-|15
CASSHRGEVDQPQHF
TGTGCCAGCAGCCACAGGGGGGAAGTTGATCAGCCCCAGCATTTT
>TRBV6-1|TRBJ1-3|-|-|17
CASSEADPGGARNTIYF
TGTGCCAGCAGTGAAGCTGACCCGGGGGGGGCCCGAAACACCATATATTTT
>TRBV7-8|TRBJ1-4|TRBD1|-|16
CASRSRRGDSREKLFF
TGTGCCAGCAGGAGTAGAAGGGGGGACAGCAGGGAAAAACTGTTTTTT
>TRBV5-1|TRBJ2-1|-|-|13
CASRQGQNNEQFF
TGCGCCAGCAGACAGGGACAAAACAATGAGCAGTTCTTC
>TRBV5-6|TRBJ2-7|TRBD1|-|14
CASSSGQGGYEQYF
TGTGCCAGCAGCTCGGGACAGGGAGGATACGAGCAGTACTTC
>TRBV2|TRBJ1-2|TRBD1|-|14
CASSGTGLSYGYTF
TGTGCCAGCAGTGGGACAGGTCTGTCTTATGGCTACACCTTC
>TRBV10-3|TRBJ2-6|-|-|18
CAITTSGDLQSGANVLTF
TGTGCCATCACCACGTCAGGGGATCTCCAATCTGGGGCCAACGTCCTGACTTTC
>TRBV3-1/TRBV3-2|TRBJ1-1|-|-|14
CASSQGNTMTEAFF
TGTGCCAGCAGCCAAGGGAATACTATGACTGAAGCTTTCTTT
>TRBV24-1|TRBJ2-3|-|-|15
CATSDQNGVTDTQYF
TGTGCCACCAGTGACCAAAACGGGGTCACAGATACGCAGTATTTT
>TRBV19|TRBJ2-5|TRBD2|-|16
CASSISIAGAVSGQYF
TGTGCCAGTAGTATCTCTATAGCGGGTGCCGTCTCAGGCCAGTACTTC
>TRBV7-2|TRBJ1-2|-|-|13
CASSLGGAYGYTF
TGTGCCAGCAGCCTTGGGGGGGCTTATGGCTACACCTTC
>TRBV15|TRBJ2-3|TRBD2|-|16
CATSHAGGGGLETQYF
TGTGCCACCAGCCACGCGGGAGGGGGGGGATTGGAAACGCAGTATTTT
>TRBV29-1|TRBJ2-2|-|few|15
CSVITGNLRTGELFF
TGCAGCGTTATAACAGGGAATCTTAGGACCGGGGAGCTGTTTTTT
>TRBV5-1|TRBJ2-5|-|-|15
CASSLAPGRLETQYF
TGCGCCAGCAGCTTGGCGCCAGGGAGGTTGGAGACCCAGTACTTC
>TRBV3-1/TRBV3-2|TRBJ1-1|TRBD1|-|14
CASRETGMNTEAFF
TGTGCCAGCAGAGAGACAGGGATGAACACTGAAGCTTTCTTT
>TRBV6-2/TRBV6-3|TRBJ2-1|TRBD2|-|14
CASSYGTSGVRQFF
TGTGCCAGCAGTTACGGGACTAGCGGAGTTAGGCAGTTCTTC
>TRBV3-1/TRBV3-2|TRBJ1-4|TRBD1|-|14
CASSGQGGNEKLFF
TGTGCCAGCAGCGGACAGGGGGGGAATGAAAAACTGTTTTTT
>TRBV28|TRBJ2-5|TRBD2|-|16
CASSLIGLAGGETQYF
TGTGCCAGCAGTTTAATTGGACTAGCGGGAGGAGAGACCCAGTACTTC
>TRBV6-6|TRBJ2-6|-|-|16
CASSYSRGGGANVLTF
TGTGCCAGCAGTTACTCAAGGGGCGGTGGGGCCAACGTCCTGACTTTC